This T cell receptor beta chain stems from a study of technical replicates of blood from four donors. Germline CDR1 and CDR2: KGHSH and LQKENI. V was cut by 1 base and J by 3 bases, with 7 bases left in between. This CDR3 is built from 14 residues. Assay used: immunoSEQ multiplex PCR; TCRdb lists only in-frame clones, some missing. The sample consists of 12,000 or so clones, 79% of them appearing once. The clonotype originates from a human donor in good health. The chain is built from TRBV18 and TRBJ1-3; D is unresolved. Sample: PBMCs. The DNA for the CDR3 is TGTGCCAGCTCACCACTCCCAGGTGGAAACACCATATATTTT. It codes for CASSPLPGGNTIYF.